Listed below are T cell receptor beta chains from one sample, sequenced in a study of cytomegalovirus exposure and HLA in healthy donors. Only in-frame clones appear in the TCRdb table, and some are missing; sequencing was by immunoSEQ multiplex PCR. The sample has some 170,000 clones; about 89% are singletons. Material for sequencing was PBMCs. These receptors all stem from a man aged 18 to 30 in good health and CMV-seropositive. Each CDR3 is given with its conserved first and last residue. The order of the fields is J gene, D gene, V gene, clone size, CDR3 DNA, CDR3 protein. The D gene is left open where the match is weak. Some rows have no size entry. The others give once, few or many, or a class for an expanded clone.

TRBJ1-2 | . | TRBV18 | . | TGTGCCAGCTCACCGACAGACCGCCCAGGCTATGGCTACACCTTC | CASSPTDRPGYGYTF
TRBJ2-2 | . | TRBV27 | . | TGTGCCAGCAGTTTTCGTGACAGGTACACCGGGGAGCTGTTTTTT | CASSFRDRYTGELFF
TRBJ1-2 | . | TRBV15 | . | TGTGCCACCAGCACACAGGGTATTGGGAACTATGGCTACACCTTC | CATSTQGIGNYGYTF
TRBJ2-5 | . | TRBV29-1 | . | TGCAGCGTTGTGAGGTCAGGGGTGGAGACCCAGTACTTC | CSVVRSGVETQYF
TRBJ1-1 | . | TRBV10-3 | few | TGTGCCATCAGTGAGGGGGACACCACTGAAGCTTTCTTT | CAISEGDTTEAFF
TRBJ2-5 | . | TRBV10-3 | . | TGTGCCATCAGTGAGGGGGAGGTCCAAGAGACCCAGTACTTC | CAISEGEVQETQYF
TRBJ2-1 | . | TRBV11-2 | . | TGTGCCAGCAGCTTAGCCATCTACAATGAGCAGTTCTTC | CASSLAIYNEQFF
TRBJ2-7 | . | TRBV27 | . | TGTGCCAGCAGTCCCCCGCTTGAAACTCGCTACGAGCAGTACTTC | CASSPPLETRYEQYF
TRBJ1-5 | . | TRBV18 | . | TGTGCCAGCTCACAATTGGGGGGGGCAAATCAGCCCCAGCATTTT | CASSQLGGANQPQHF
TRBJ2-3 | . | TRBV2 | . | TGTGCCAGCAAGACCGAGAGGGGGTCAGATACGCAGTATTTT | CASKTERGSDTQYF
TRBJ2-7 | . | TRBV9 | once | TGTGCCAGCAGCGTAGGGAGGGGCTCCTACGAGCAGTACTTC | CASSVGRGSYEQYF
TRBJ2-5 | TRBD1 | TRBV9 | . | TGTGCCAGCAGCGCGCTACCGGGACAGGGGTTAGGAGAGACCCAGTACTTC | CASSALPGQGLGETQYF
TRBJ1-3 | . | TRBV18 | . | TGTGCCAGCTCACTCCAGGGCTCTGGAAACACCATATATTTT | CASSLQGSGNTIYF
TRBJ2-3 | . | TRBV2 | . | TGTGCCAGCACCGGAGCGGCTAATACGCAGTATTTT | CASTGAANTQYF
TRBJ2-7 | . | TRBV11-2 | . | TGTGCCAGCAGCTTAGATCACCGCGGGGTTGCCTACGAGCAGTACTTC | CASSLDHRGVAYEQYF
TRBJ2-5 | TRBD1 | TRBV5-6 | once | TGTGCCAGCAGCTCGACAGATGGACAGGGGGCGGAGACCCAGTACTTC | CASSSTDGQGAETQYF
TRBJ1-3 | . | TRBV7-9 | once | TGTGCCAGCAGCTTAGTTGGGCAGGCCGGAAACACCATATATTTT | CASSLVGQAGNTIYF
TRBJ2-3 | . | TRBV6-6 | . | TGTGCCAGTCAAAAGCTTAGCACAGATACGCAGTATTTT | CASQKLSTDTQYF
TRBJ2-2 | . | TRBV18 | . | TGTGCCAGCTCACCTCTGACTAACACCGGGGAGCTGTTTTTT | CASSPLTNTGELFF
TRBJ2-7 | . | TRBV4-3 | . | TGCGCCAGCAGCCCTCGGGGTCAATCCTACGAGCAGTACTTC | CASSPRGQSYEQYF
TRBJ1-2 | . | TRBV7-3 | . | TGTGCCAGCAGCCAAAACCCCCTGGCCTATGGCTACACCTTC | CASSQNPLAYGYTF
TRBJ2-1 | TRBD2 | TRBV11-2 | . | TGTGCCAGCAGCTCCCTTAGCGGGAGGGCCGCGAATGAGCAGTTCTTC | CASSSLSGRAANEQFF
TRBJ1-1 | TRBD1 | TRBV11-2 | . | TGTGCCAGCAGCATAGGGACAGGTATGAACACTGAAGCTTTCTTT | CASSIGTGMNTEAFF
TRBJ2-1 | . | TRBV7-8 | . | TGTGCCAGCAGCCTCCGACTAGGAGGTGAGCAGTTCTTC | CASSLRLGGEQFF
TRBJ1-1 | . | TRBV5-4 | . | TGTGCCAGCAGCGCGCCGGGACTTCCGAACACTGAAGCTTTCTTT | CASSAPGLPNTEAFF
TRBJ2-3 | TRBD2 | TRBV4-3 | . | TGCGCCAGCAGCCAAGATTGGGTAGCGGGAATTGCTTATACGCAGTATTTT | CASSQDWVAGIAYTQYF
TRBJ1-3 | . | TRBV7-9 | . | TGTGCCAGCAGCTTAGCCGGGGGAAACACCATATATTTT | CASSLAGGNTIYF
TRBJ2-3 | TRBD2 | TRBV27 | . | TGTGCCAGCAGTTCCCAATCACTGGGTTGGGGGGGGATCACAGATACGCAGTATTTT | CASSSQSLGWGGITDTQYF
TRBJ2-7 | . | TRBV28 | . | TGTGCCAGCAGTTTTAATGGAGAAGTCTACGAGCAGTACTTC | CASSFNGEVYEQYF
TRBJ2-5 | TRBD2 | TRBV2 | once | TGTGCCAGCGCTCGGGGGGTCCAAGAGACCCAGTACTTC | CASARGVQETQYF
TRBJ1-1 | . | TRBV7-9 | . | TGTGCCAGCAGCTTATTGTACACCTTGAACACTGAAGCTTTCTTT | CASSLLYTLNTEAFF
TRBJ2-7 | TRBD2 | TRBV27 | . | TGTGCCAGCAGTAAACAGACCGGGACTATCTTCGAGCAGTACTTC | CASSKQTGTIFEQYF
TRBJ2-7 | TRBD2 | TRBV27 | . | TGTGCCAGCAGTCCCCGGGGACTAGCGGCTCATTACGAGCAGTACTTC | CASSPRGLAAHYEQYF
TRBJ2-7 | . | TRBV6-5 | . | TGTGCCAGCAGTGGGGAGGCCGTAGTCTCCTACGAGCAGTACTTC | CASSGEAVVSYEQYF
TRBJ2-3 | TRBD1 | TRBV5-6 | once | TGTGCCAGCAGCATGGACAGGTTAGATACGCAGTATTTT | CASSMDRLDTQYF
TRBJ2-3 | . | TRBV10-3 | once | TGTGCCATCAGTGACCGGACAGATACGCAGTATTTT | CAISDRTDTQYF
TRBJ2-3 | . | TRBV6-5 | once | TGTGCCAGCAGTTACCGGCCGGGAGATACGCAGTATTTT | CASSYRPGDTQYF
TRBJ2-2 | . | TRBV7-2 | . | TGTGCCAGCAGCTTAGTGCGAGCGGGGGAGCTGTTTTTT | CASSLVRAGELFF
TRBJ1-2 | . | TRBV6-6 | . | TGTGCCAGCAGCACCCCGGGTAACTATGGCTACACCTTC | CASSTPGNYGYTF
TRBJ1-4 | . | TRBV5-1 | . | TGCGCCAGCAGCTCTGGGGGGGAAAATGAAAAACTGTTTTTT | CASSSGGENEKLFF
TRBJ2-3 | TRBD2 | TRBV13 | . | TGTGCCAGCAGCTTTGCGCCTAGCGGGGGGGCGGATACGCAGTATTTT | CASSFAPSGGADTQYF
TRBJ2-5 | . | TRBV5-1 | . | TGCGCCAGCAGCTTGGGACAGCCCCAAGAGACCCAGTACTTC | CASSLGQPQETQYF
TRBJ2-2 | . | TRBV7-8 | . | TGTGCCAGCAGCTTAAAGGGCAGGGGGAGGAGGTCCGGGGAGCTGTTTTTT | CASSLKGRGRRSGELFF
TRBJ1-5 | . | TRBV27 | few | TGTGCCAGCGGTTCGTCCAATCAGCCCCAGCATTTT | CASGSSNQPQHF
TRBJ2-6 | . | TRBV9 | . | TGTGCCAGCAGCCCAGGACTGCTCTTGAACGGGGCCAACGTCCTGACTTTC | CASSPGLLLNGANVLTF
TRBJ1-1 | . | TRBV7-3 | . | TGTGCCAGCAGCTGCCCCCCGCGAAAGGGGGTCGGGAACACTGAAGCTTTCTTT | CASSCPPRKGVGNTEAFF
TRBJ1-3 | . | TRBV7-6 | . | TGTGCCAGCAGCCCTAGTGCGGAGCTTTCTGGAAACACCATATATTTT | CASSPSAELSGNTIYF